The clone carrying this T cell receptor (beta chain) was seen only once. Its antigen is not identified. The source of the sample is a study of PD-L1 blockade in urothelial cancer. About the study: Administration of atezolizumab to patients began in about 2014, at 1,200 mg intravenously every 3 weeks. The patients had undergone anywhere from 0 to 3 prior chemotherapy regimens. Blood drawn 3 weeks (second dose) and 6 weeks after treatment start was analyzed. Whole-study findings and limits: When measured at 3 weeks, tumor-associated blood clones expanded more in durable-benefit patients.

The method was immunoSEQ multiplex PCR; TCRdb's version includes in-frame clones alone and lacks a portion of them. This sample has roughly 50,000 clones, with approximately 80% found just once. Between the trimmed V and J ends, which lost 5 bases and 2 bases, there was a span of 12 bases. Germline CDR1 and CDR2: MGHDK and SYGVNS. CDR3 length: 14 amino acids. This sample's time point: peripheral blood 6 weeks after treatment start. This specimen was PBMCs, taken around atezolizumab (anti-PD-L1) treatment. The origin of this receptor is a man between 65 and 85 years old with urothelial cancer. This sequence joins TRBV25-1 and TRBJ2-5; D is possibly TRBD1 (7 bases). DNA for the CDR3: TGTGCCAGCAGTCGGGGGACAGTACAAGAGACCCAGTACTTC. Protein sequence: CASSRGTVQETQYF.